Below, 3 T cell receptor beta chains from the same sample are listed, as sequenced in a study of T-cell memory formation after mild COVID-19. TCRdb independently ran MiXCR on the 5' RACE reads; one entry per CDR3 protein. The sample carries under 600,000 distinct CDR3 sequences, roughly 21% recorded once. Sequencing was carried out using PBMCs or a T cell subset sorted from them (not recorded which). The receptors were sampled from an adult woman who had mild COVID-19 (a few samples of this study predate the infection). Cell type and time point are not known.

The chain has TRBV6-5 and TRBJ2-1; TRBD2 is a possible D gene (6 bases). The CDR3 is 16 amino acids. V lost 5 bases and J lost 0, with 14 bases in between. The germline CDR1 and CDR2 sequences are MNHEY and SVGAGI. The chain's CDR3 is CASSESGPFSYNEQFF. The CDR3 DNA follows: TGTGCCAGCAGTGAGAGCGGGCCCTTCTCCTACAATGAGCAGTTCTTC.

V usage is TRBV5-1 and J usage is TRBJ2-1, with 9 bases identical to TRBD1. This CDR3 is 17 amino acids long. Looked up from germline, CDR1 is SGHRS and CDR2 is YFSETQ. V gave up 0 bases and J gave up 2 bases; unmatched junction bases: 6. DNA of the CDR3: TGCGCCAGCAGCTTGGTGGGAGGACAGGGGACCTACAATGAGCAGTTCTTC. The encoded protein is CASSLVGGQGTYNEQFF. Complete variable domain (other parts from reference TRBV5-1 and TRBJ2-1): KAGVTQTPRYLIKTRGQQVTLSCSPISGHRSVSWYQQTPGQGLQFLFEYFSETQRNKGNFPGRFSGRQFSNSRSEMNVSTLELGDSALYLCASSLVGGQGTYNEQFFGPGTRLTVL.

J is TRBJ2-7 and V is TRBV7-9, with D possibly being TRBD1 or TRBD2 (5 bases each). CDR3 length equals 12 residues. Trimming took off 5 bases at V and 11 bases at J, with 16 bases between the two ends. CDR1 is SEHNR and CDR2 is FQNEAQ in the germline V gene (reference sequence). CDR3 residues: CASSEGPTREYF. The CDR3 bases are TGTGCCAGCAGCGAGGGGCCAACGAGAGAGTACTTC.